Listed below are T cell receptor beta chains from one sample, sequenced in a study of T-cell reconstitution after alpha-beta-depleted transplantation in children. MiXCR was run by TCRdb on the PCR reads, yielding one entry per CDR3 protein. The sample shows 170,000 or so distinct CDR3 sequences, approximately 6.6% of them seen only once. The source was PBMCs from the stem cell graft donor, collected from the stem cell graft. Receptors originate from a human donor who donated a stem cell graft to a child with Wiskott-Aldrich syndrome. The CDR3 runs from the conserved cysteine through the conserved F or W. Fields, in order: V gene, D gene, CDR3 length, J gene, clone size, CDR3 protein, CDR3 DNA. A D gene is named only where the DNA matches it firmly. Not every row has a clone size; where given, it reads once, few, many or a size class.

TRBV7-9	.	16	TRBJ1-1	many	CASSQIRGVMNTEAFF	TGTGCCAGCAGCCAAATCAGGGGCGTTATGAACACTGAAGCTTTCTTT
TRBV16	TRBD1	16	TRBJ1-1	many	CASTWTGIVMNTEAFF	TGTGCCAGCACGTGGACAGGGATAGTCATGAACACTGAAGCTTTCTTT
TRBV25-1	TRBD1	15	TRBJ1-2	many	CASRTDRDANYGYTF	TGTGCCAGCAGGACGGACAGGGATGCTAACTATGGCTACACCTTC
TRBV27	.	16	TRBJ2-1	many	CASRADIAAPYNEQFF	TGTGCCAGCCGAGCCGATATAGCGGCCCCATACAATGAGCAGTTCTTC
TRBV13	TRBD2	17	TRBJ2-3	many	CASSRSLGGGDTDTQYF	TGTGCCAGCAGCCGAAGCCTAGGCGGGGGGGACACAGATACGCAGTATTTT
TRBV7-6	.	16	TRBJ2-7	many	CASSLSSRSENYEQYF	TGTGCCAGCAGCTTATCTTCTCGCTCGGAGAACTACGAGCAGTACTTC
TRBV5-1	.	15	TRBJ2-7	.	CASSSGGPSSYEQYF	TGCGCCAGCAGCTCCGGGGGGCCGAGCTCCTACGAGCAGTACTTC
TRBV3-1	TRBD2	16	TRBJ2-1	many	CASSQDTSGPRLEQFF	TGTGCCAGCAGCCAAGATACTAGCGGACCCCGATTGGAGCAGTTCTTC
TRBV12-3/TRBV12-4	.	14	TRBJ1-2	many	CASSFASRVYGYTF	TGTGCCAGCAGTTTTGCCTCACGGGTCTATGGCTACACCTTC
TRBV4-2	TRBD2	16	TRBJ2-7	many	CASSHPDSSGGYEQYF	TGTGCCAGCAGCCATCCGGACTCTAGCGGGGGTTACGAGCAGTACTTC
TRBV20-1	TRBD2	16	TRBJ2-1	many	CSARGTAREGRNEQFF	TGCAGTGCTAGAGGGACCGCGCGGGAGGGCCGGAATGAGCAGTTCTTC
TRBV2	TRBD1	14	TRBJ2-7	.	CASRPGTESYEQYF	TGTGCCAGCAGGCCCGGGACAGAATCCTACGAGCAGTACTTC
TRBV20-1	TRBD2	15	TRBJ2-3	.	CSAPGLAGESDTQYF	TGCAGTGCTCCGGGACTAGCGGGAGAATCAGATACGCAGTATTTT